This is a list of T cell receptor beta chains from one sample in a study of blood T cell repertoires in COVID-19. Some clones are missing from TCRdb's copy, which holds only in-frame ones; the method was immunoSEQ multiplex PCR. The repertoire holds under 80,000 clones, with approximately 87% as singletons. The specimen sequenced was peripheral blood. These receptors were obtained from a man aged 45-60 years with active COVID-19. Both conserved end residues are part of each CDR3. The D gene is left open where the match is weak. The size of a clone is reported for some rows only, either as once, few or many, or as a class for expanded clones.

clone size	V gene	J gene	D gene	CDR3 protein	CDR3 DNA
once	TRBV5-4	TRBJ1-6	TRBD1	CASSRSTGVGSPLHF	TGTGCCAGCAGCCGCTCAACAGGGGTAGGATCACCCCTCCACTTT
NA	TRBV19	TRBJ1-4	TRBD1	CASSTRQGKEKLFF	TGTGCCAGTAGTACTCGACAGGGGAAGGAAAAACTGTTTTTT
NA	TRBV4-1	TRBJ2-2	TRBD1	CASSQPTGALSLLFF	TGCGCCAGCAGCCAACCGACAGGGGCCCTATCCTTGCTGTTTTTT
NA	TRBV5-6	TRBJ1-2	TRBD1	CASSWDRGDGYTF	TGTGCCAGCAGCTGGGACAGGGGGGATGGCTACACCTTC
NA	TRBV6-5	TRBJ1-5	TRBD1	CASSYTDRVVRQPQHF	TGTGCCAGCAGTTACACGGACAGGGTAGTCAGGCAGCCCCAGCATTTT
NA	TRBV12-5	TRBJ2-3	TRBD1	CASGLVVTGGLAHTQYF	TGTGCTAGTGGTTTGGTCGTAACAGGGGGCCTTGCACATACGCAGTATTTT
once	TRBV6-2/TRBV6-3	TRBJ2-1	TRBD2	CASSYGREVGDEQFF	TGTGCCAGCAGTTACGGGCGGGAGGTAGGTGATGAGCAGTTCTTC
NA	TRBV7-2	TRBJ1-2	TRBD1	CASSLADRDRTYGYTF	TGTGCCAGCAGCTTAGCGGACCGGGACAGGACCTATGGCTACACCTTC
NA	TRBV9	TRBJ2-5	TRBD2	CASSVKERGTSGRWETQYF	TGTGCCAGCAGCGTCAAAGAAAGGGGTACTAGCGGGAGGTGGGAGACCCAGTACTTC
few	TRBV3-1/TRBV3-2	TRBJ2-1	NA	CASSQPGRIYNEQFF	TGTGCCAGCAGCCAACCTGGGAGGATCTACAATGAGCAGTTCTTC
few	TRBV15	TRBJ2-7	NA	CATSRDGPQAVEQYF	TGTGCCACCAGCAGAGATGGCCCACAGGCGGTCGAGCAGTACTTC
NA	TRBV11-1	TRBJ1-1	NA	CASSLTDRGEAFF	TGTGCCAGCAGCTTAACGGATCGGGGGGAAGCTTTCTTT
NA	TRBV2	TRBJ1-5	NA	CASRQGTSNQPQHF	TGTGCCAGCAGGCAGGGAACAAGCAATCAGCCCCAGCATTTT
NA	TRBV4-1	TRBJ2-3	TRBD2	CASSPAGAGPDTQYF	TGCGCCAGCAGCCCAGCGGGGGCCGGGCCAGATACGCAGTATTTT
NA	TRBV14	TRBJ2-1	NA	CASSQGSAGSYNEQFF	TGTGCCAGCAGCCAAGGTTCGGCAGGGTCCTACAATGAGCAGTTCTTC
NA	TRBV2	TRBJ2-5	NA	CASSQNRAPETQYF	TGTGCCAGCAGCCAGAACAGGGCGCCAGAGACCCAGTACTTC
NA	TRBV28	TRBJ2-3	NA	CASNTNTDTQYF	TGTGCCAGCAACACAAACACAGATACGCAGTATTTT
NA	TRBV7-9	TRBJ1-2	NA	CASSQGGFANYGYTF	TGTGCCAGCAGCCAAGGAGGGTTTGCGAACTATGGCTACACCTTC
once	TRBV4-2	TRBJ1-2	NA	CASSLEMGNGYTF	TGTGCCAGCAGTCTCGAGATGGGCAATGGCTACACCTTC
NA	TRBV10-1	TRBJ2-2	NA	CASSEYTANTGELFF	TGCGCCAGCAGTGAATATACAGCTAACACCGGGGAGCTGTTTTTT
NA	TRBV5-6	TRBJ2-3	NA	CASSRKRGTPSTDTQYF	TGTGCCAGCAGCCGTAAGCGTGGGACACCGAGCACAGATACGCAGTATTTT
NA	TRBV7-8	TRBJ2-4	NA	CASSIQGIKNIQYF	TGTGCCAGCAGCATACAGGGAATCAAAAACATTCAGTACTTC
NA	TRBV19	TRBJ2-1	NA	CASSIWEREQFF	TGTGCCAGTAGTATCTGGGAGCGTGAGCAGTTCTTC
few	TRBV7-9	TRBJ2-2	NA	CASSLGLEITGELFF	TGTGCCAGCAGCTTAGGACTAGAAATCACCGGGGAGCTGTTTTTT
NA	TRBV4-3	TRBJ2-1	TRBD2	CASSHGGGGGNEQFF	TGCGCCAGCAGCCACGGGGGCGGGGGGGGCAATGAGCAGTTCTTC
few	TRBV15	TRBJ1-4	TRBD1	CATSRDLDRGVEKLFF	TGTGCCACCAGCAGAGATCTGGACAGGGGGGTTGAAAAACTGTTTTTT
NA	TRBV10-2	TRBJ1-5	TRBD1	CASTPGQGRAQHF	TGCGCCAGCACCCCCGGACAGGGTCGAGCCCAGCATTTT
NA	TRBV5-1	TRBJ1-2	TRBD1	CASSRDSSYGYTF	TGCGCCAGCAGTCGGGACAGTTCCTATGGCTACACCTTC
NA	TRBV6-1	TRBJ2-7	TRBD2	CASSEAVAGAAYEQYF	TGTGCCAGCAGTGAAGCGGTAGCGGGGGCCGCCTACGAGCAGTACTTC
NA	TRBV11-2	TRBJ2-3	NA	CASSLRPLTGDTQYF	TGTGCCAGCAGCTTACGGCCCCTAACAGGTGATACGCAGTATTTT
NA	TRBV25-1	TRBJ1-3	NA	CASSESGHSGNTIYF	TGTGCCAGCAGTGAATCGGGACACTCTGGAAACACCATATATTTT
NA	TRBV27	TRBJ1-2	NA	CASGRTESYGYTF	TGTGCCAGCGGACGGACAGAAAGTTATGGCTACACCTTC
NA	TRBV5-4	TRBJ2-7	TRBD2	CASSSRGRTSSYEQYF	TGTGCCAGCAGCTCGAGAGGGCGGACTAGCTCCTACGAGCAGTACTTC
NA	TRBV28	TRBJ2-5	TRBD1	CASSAGQGYFGTQYF	TGTGCCAGCAGCGCGGGACAGGGTTACTTTGGGACCCAGTACTTC
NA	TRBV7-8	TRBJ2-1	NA	CASSLRTAPWDEQFF	TGTGCCAGCAGCTTAAGGACAGCCCCCTGGGATGAGCAGTTCTTC
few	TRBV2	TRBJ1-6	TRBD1	CASSLRTGESPLHF	TGTGCCAGCAGTCTGAGGACAGGGGAATCACCCCTCCACTTT
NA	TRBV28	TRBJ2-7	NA	CASKRPGQGPYEQYF	TGTGCCAGCAAGCGGCCCGGGCAGGGGCCCTACGAGCAGTACTTC
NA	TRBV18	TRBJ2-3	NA	CASSPSLTDTQYF	TGTGCCAGCTCACCCTCCCTCACAGATACGCAGTATTTT
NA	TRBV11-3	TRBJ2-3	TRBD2	CASSLVYGRAVYF	TGTGCCAGCAGCTTAGTGTACGGGAGGGCTGTGTATTTT
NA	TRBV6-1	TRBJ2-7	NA	CASSDFLGLLRGEQYF	TGTGCCAGCAGTGATTTTCTGGGGCTACTCCGCGGCGAGCAGTACTTC
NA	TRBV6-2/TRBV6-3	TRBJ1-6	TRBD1	CASSLTGTGFNSPLHF	TGTGCCAGCAGTTTAACCGGGACAGGGTTTAATTCACCCCTCCACTTT
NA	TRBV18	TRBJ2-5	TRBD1	CASSRDSQETQYF	TGTGCCAGCTCAAGGGACAGTCAAGAGACCCAGTACTTC
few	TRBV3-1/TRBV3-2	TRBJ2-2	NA	CASSQDNRARGELFF	TGTGCCAGCAGCCAAGACAACAGGGCGCGCGGGGAGCTGTTTTTT